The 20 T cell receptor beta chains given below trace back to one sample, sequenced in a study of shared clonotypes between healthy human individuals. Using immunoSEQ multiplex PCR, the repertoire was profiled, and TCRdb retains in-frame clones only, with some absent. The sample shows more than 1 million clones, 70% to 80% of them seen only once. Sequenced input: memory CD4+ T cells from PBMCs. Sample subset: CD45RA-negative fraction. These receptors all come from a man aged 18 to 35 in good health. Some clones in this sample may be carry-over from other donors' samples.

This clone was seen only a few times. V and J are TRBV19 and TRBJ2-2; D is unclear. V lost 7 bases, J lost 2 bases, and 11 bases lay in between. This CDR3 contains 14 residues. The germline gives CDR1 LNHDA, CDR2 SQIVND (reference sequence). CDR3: CASIYQVNTGELFF. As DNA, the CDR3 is TGTGCCAGTATTTACCAGGTCAACACCGGGGAGCTGTTTTTT. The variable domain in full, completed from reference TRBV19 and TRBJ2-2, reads DGGITQSPKYLFRKEGQNVTLSCEQNLNHDAMYWYRQDPGQGLRLIYYSQIVNDFQKGDIAEGYSVSREKKESFPLTVTSAQKNPTAFYLCASIYQVNTGELFFGEGSRLTVL.

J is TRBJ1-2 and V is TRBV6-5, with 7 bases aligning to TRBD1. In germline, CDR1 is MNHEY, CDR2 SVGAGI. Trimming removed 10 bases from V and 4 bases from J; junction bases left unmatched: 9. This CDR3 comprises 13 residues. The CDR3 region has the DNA TGTGCCACCCGGAGGGGGCTCGCCTATGGCTACACCTTC. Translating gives CATRRGLAYGYTF.

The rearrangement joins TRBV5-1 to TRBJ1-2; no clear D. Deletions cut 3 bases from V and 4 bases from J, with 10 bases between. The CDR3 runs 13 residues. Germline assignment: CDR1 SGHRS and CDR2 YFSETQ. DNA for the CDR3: TGCGCCAGCAGCTCGGACGGTAGCTATGGCTACACCTTC. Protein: CASSSDGSYGYTF.

In DNA form, the CDR3 reads TGTGCCAGCAGCGCGTCGGGGATATCTAGCACAGATACGCAGTATTTT. This codes for CASSASGISSTDTQYF. V gene TRBV7-3 combines with J gene TRBJ2-3, with a tentative D call TRBD2 (5 bases). The CDR3 has 16 amino acids. V lost 5 bases, J lost 0 bases, and 15 bases lay in between. Germline lookup yields CDR1 SGHTA and CDR2 FQGTGA.

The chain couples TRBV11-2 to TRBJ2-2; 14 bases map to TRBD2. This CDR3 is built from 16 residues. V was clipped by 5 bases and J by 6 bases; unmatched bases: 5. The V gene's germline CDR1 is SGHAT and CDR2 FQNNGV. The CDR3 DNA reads TGTGCCAGCAGCGCGACTAGCGGGAGGGCCCCCGGGGAGCTGTTTTTT. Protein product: CASSATSGRAPGELFF. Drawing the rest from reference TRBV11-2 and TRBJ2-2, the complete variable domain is EAGVAQSPRYKIIEKRQSVAFWCNPISGHATLYWYQQILGQGPKLLIQFQNNGVVDDSQLPKDRFSAERLKGVDSTLKIQPAKLEDSAVYLCASSATSGRAPGELFFGEGSRLTVL.

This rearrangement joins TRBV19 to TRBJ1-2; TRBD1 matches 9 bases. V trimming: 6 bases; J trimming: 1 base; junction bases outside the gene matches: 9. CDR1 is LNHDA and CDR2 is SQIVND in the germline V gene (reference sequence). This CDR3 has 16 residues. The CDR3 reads CASSSTWTGVNYGYTF. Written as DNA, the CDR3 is TGTGCCAGTAGCTCTACCTGGACAGGGGTTAACTATGGCTACACCTTC.

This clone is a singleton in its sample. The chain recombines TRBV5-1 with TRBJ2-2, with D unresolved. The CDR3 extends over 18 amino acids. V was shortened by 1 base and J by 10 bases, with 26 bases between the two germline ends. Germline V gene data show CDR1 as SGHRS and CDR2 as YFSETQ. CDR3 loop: CASSLFVAAEQTLPELFF. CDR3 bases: TGCGCCAGCAGCTTGTTCGTGGCCGCCGAACAGACTTTGCCGGAGCTGTTTTTT.

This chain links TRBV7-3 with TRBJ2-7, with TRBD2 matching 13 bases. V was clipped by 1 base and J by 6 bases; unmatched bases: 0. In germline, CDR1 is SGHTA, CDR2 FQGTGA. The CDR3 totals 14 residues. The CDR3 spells CASSLRLAGGEQYF. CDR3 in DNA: TGTGCCAGCAGCTTAAGACTAGCGGGAGGCGAGCAGTACTTC.

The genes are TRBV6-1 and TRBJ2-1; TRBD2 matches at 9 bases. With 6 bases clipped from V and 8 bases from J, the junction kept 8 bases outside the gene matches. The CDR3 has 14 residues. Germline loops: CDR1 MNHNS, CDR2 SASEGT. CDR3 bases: TGTGCCAGCAGGACGTCTAGCGGGACCCATGAGCAGTTCTTC. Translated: CASRTSSGTHEQFF.

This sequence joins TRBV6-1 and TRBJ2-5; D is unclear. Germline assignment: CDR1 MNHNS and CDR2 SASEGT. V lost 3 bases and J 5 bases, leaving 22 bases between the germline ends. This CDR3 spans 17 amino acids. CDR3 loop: CASSDFVGGQPRETQYF. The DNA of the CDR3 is TGTGCCAGCAGTGACTTTGTAGGTGGGCAGCCCAGGGAGACCCAGTACTTC.

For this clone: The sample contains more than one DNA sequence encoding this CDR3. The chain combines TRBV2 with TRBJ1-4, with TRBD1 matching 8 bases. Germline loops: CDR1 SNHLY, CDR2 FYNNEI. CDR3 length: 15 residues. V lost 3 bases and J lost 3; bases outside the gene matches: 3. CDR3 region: CASSDRGQANEKLFF. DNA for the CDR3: TGTGCCAGCAGTGACAGGGGGCAGGCTAATGAAAAACTGTTTTTT. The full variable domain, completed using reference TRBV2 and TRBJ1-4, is EPEVTQTPSHQVTQMGQEVILRCVPISNHLYFYWYRQILGQKVEFLVSFYNNEISEKSEIFDDQFSVERPDGSNFTLKIRSTKLEDSAMYFCASSDRGQANEKLFFGSGTQLSVL.

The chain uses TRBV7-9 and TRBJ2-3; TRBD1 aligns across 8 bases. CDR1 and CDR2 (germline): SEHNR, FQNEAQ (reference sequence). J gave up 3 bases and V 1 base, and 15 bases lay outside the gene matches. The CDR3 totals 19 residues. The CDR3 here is CASSLEVLGPGGFTDTQYF. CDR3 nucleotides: TGTGCCAGCAGCTTAGAAGTCTTAGGGCCAGGGGGCTTTACAGATACGCAGTATTTT.

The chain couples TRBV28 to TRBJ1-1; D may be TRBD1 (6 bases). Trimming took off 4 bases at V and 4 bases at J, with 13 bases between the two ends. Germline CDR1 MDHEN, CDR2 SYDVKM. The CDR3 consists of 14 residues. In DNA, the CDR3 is TGTGCCAGCAGTTCTTACGGGGGGGCCACTGAAGCTTTCTTT. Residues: CASSSYGGATEAFF.

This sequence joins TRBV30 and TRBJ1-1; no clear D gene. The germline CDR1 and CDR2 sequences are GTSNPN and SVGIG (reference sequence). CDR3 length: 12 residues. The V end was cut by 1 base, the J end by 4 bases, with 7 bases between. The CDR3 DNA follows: TGTGCCTGGAGTGGAGGATCCACTGAAGCTTTCTTT. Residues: CAWSGGSTEAFF.

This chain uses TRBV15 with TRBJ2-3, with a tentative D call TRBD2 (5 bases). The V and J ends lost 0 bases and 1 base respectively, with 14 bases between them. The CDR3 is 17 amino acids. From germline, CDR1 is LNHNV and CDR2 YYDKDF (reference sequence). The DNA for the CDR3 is TGTGCCACCAGCAGAGATCCGGGATCTTTGGGCACAGATACGCAGTATTTT. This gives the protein CATSRDPGSLGTDTQYF.

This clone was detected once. The CDR3 spells CASSFVTDGTGELFF. DNA of the CDR3: TGTGCCAGCAGCTTCGTCACCGACGGCACCGGGGAGCTGTTTTTT. V usage is TRBV7-3 and J usage is TRBJ2-2, with unresolved D. Trimming pared 3 bases from V and 4 bases from J, leaving 12 bases between. The germline CDR1 and CDR2 sequences are SGHTA and FQGTGA. CDR3 length: 15 residues.

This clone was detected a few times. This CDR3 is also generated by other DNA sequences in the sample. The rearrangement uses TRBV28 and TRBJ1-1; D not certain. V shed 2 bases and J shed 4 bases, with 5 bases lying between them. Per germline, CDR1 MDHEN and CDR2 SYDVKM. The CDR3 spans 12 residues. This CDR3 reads CASSLVGTEAFF. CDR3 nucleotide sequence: TGTGCCAGCAGTTTAGTGGGCACTGAAGCTTTCTTT.

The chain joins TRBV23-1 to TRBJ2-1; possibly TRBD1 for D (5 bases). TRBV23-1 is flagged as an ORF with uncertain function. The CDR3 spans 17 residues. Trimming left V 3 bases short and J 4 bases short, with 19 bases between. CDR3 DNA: TGCGCCAGCAGTCATTTCCAGGGTGAGAGACCATACAATGAGCAGTTCTTC. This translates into CASSHFQGERPYNEQFF.

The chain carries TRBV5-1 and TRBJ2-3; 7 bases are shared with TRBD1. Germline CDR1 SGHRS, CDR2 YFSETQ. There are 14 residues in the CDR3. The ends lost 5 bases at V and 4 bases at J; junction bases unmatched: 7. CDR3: CASRLTTGADTQYF. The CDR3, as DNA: TGCGCCAGCAGACTTACAACAGGGGCAGATACGCAGTATTTT. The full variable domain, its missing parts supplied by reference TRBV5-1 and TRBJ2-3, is KAGVTQTPRYLIKTRGQQVTLSCSPISGHRSVSWYQQTPGQGLQFLFEYFSETQRNKGNFPGRFSGRQFSNSRSEMNVSTLELGDSALYLCASRLTTGADTQYFGPGTRLTVL.

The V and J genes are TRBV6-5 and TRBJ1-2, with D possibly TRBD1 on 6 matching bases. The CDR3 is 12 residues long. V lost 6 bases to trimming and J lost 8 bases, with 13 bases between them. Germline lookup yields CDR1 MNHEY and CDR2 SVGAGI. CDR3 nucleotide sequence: TGTGCCAGCAGCACCACGACAGGAGGCTACACCTTC. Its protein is CASSTTTGGYTF.